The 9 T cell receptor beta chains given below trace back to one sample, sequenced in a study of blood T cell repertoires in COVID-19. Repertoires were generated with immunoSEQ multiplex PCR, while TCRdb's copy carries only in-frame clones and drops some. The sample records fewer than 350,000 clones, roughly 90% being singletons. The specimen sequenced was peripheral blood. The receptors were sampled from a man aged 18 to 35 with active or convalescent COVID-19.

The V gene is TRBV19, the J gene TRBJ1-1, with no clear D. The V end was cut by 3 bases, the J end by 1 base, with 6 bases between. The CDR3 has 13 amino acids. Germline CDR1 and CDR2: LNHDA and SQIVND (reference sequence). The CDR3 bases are TGTGCCAGTAGTATTGAGGGGAACACTGAAGCTTTCTTT. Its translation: CASSIEGNTEAFF.

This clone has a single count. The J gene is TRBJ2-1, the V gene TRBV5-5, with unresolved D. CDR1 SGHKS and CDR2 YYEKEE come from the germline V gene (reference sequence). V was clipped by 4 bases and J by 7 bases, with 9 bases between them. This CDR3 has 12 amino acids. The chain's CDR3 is CASSRPRNEQFF. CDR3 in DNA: TGTGCCAGCAGCCGTCCCAGGAATGAGCAGTTCTTC.

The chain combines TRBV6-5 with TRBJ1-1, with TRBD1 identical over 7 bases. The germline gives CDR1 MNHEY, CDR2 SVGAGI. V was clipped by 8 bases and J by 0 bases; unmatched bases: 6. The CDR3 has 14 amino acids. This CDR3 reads CASDRERMNTEAFF. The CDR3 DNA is TGTGCCAGCGACAGGGAAAGGATGAACACTGAAGCTTTCTTT.

In DNA form, the CDR3 reads TGTGCTAGTGGTTCCGACTCAGCGTTCACGCAGTATTTT. It translates to CASGSDSAFTQYF. The chain uses TRBV12-5 and TRBJ2-3; no clear D. CDR1 is LGHNT and CDR2 is FRNRAP in the germline V gene. V lost 4 bases and J 9 bases, leaving 14 bases between the germline ends. The CDR3 has 13 residues.

DNA for the CDR3: TGTGCCAGCAGTGAAAACGGGGATGAGCAGTTCTTC. As protein: CASSENGDEQFF. This chain uses TRBV6-1 with TRBJ2-1; weak D call: TRBD2 (5 bases). Germline V gene sequence: CDR1 MNHNS, CDR2 SASEGT. The CDR3 has 12 residues. Trimming took off 2 bases at V and 8 bases at J, with 7 bases between the two ends.

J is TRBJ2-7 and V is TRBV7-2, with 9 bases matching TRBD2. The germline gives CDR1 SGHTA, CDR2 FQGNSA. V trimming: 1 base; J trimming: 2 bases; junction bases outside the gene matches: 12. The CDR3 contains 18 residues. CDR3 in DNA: TGTGCCAGCAGCTTAGATGGCGCGTGGCTAGCGGGAACCTACGAGCAGTACTTC. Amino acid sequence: CASSLDGAWLAGTYEQYF.

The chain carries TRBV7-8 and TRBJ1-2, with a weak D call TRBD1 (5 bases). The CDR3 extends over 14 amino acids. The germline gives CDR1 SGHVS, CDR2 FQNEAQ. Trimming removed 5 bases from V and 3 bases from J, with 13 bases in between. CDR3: CASSKMGGDYGYTF. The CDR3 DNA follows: TGTGCCAGCAGCAAAATGGGGGGGGACTATGGCTACACCTTC.

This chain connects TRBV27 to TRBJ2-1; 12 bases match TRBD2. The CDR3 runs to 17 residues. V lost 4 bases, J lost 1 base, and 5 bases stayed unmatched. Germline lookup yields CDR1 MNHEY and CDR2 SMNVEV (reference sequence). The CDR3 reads CASSSPLAGGSYNEQFF. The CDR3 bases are TGTGCCAGCAGTTCGCCACTAGCGGGGGGTTCCTACAATGAGCAGTTCTTC.

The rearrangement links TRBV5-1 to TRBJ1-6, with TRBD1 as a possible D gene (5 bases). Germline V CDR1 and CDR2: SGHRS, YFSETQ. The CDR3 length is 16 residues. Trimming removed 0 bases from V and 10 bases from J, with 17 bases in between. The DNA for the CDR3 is TGCGCCAGCAGCTTGGCCCCCCAGGGTTTCGGATCACCCCTCCACTTT. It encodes CASSLAPQGFGSPLHF.